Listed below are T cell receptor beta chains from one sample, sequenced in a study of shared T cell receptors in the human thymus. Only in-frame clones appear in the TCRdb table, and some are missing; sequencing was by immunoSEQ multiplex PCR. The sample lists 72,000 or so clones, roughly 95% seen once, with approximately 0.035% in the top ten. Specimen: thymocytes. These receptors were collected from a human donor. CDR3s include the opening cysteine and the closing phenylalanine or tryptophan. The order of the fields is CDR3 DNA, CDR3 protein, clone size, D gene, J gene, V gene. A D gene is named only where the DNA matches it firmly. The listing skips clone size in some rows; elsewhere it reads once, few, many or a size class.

CDR3nt: TGTGCCAGCAGTGTCCGGGACAGGGGACTGTACGAGCAGTACTTC
CDR3aa: CASSVRDRGLYEQYF
abundance: .
d_gene: TRBD1
j_gene: TRBJ2-7
v_gene: TRBV6-1

CDR3nt: TGTGCCAGCAGCGGGGGGGCAGATACGCAGTATTTT
CDR3aa: CASSGGADTQYF
abundance: .
d_gene: .
j_gene: TRBJ2-3
v_gene: TRBV21-1

CDR3nt: TGTGCCAGCAGCTTAGTCGGGGAAGGTGAGAACACTGAAGCTTTCTTT
CDR3aa: CASSLVGEGENTEAFF
abundance: .
d_gene: .
j_gene: TRBJ1-1
v_gene: TRBV13

CDR3nt: TGTGCTAGTGGTTTGCAAATGTTCGGGACAGGGAGGGAGAATTCACCCCTCCACTTT
CDR3aa: CASGLQMFGTGRENSPLHF
abundance: once
d_gene: TRBD1
j_gene: TRBJ1-6
v_gene: TRBV12-5

CDR3nt: TGTGCCAGCGCCACGGGTGCGGCAAGCAATCAGCCCCAGCATTTT
CDR3aa: CASATGAASNQPQHF
abundance: .
d_gene: .
j_gene: TRBJ1-5
v_gene: TRBV6-1

CDR3nt: TGTGCCAGCTCACCACCGGGGACGAACACTGAAGCTTTCTTT
CDR3aa: CASSPPGTNTEAFF
abundance: .
d_gene: .
j_gene: TRBJ1-1
v_gene: TRBV18

CDR3nt: TGTGCCAGCAGTCGTTATGGGGACACCGGGGAGCTGTTTTTT
CDR3aa: CASSRYGDTGELFF
abundance: .
d_gene: .
j_gene: TRBJ2-2
v_gene: TRBV6-1

CDR3nt: TGTGCCAGCAGCGTAGGATTGTTGAGGTCGGGGTCCTACAATGAGCAGTTCTTC
CDR3aa: CASSVGLLRSGSYNEQFF
abundance: .
d_gene: .
j_gene: TRBJ2-1
v_gene: TRBV9

CDR3nt: TGTGCCAGCAGTGAGAAAGGGTCAACGGAGGTCTCCGAGCAGTACTTC
CDR3aa: CASSEKGSTEVSEQYF
abundance: .
d_gene: .
j_gene: TRBJ2-7
v_gene: TRBV6-4

CDR3nt: TGTGCCAGTGGAGAGTTACGGGACAGGAACTTC
CDR3aa: CASGELRDRNF
abundance: .
d_gene: TRBD1
j_gene: TRBJ2-7
v_gene: TRBV6-1

CDR3nt: TGTGCCAGCAGCTTAGGTGTCAGGGAGGCCGGGGAGCTGTTTTTT
CDR3aa: CASSLGVREAGELFF
abundance: .
d_gene: .
j_gene: TRBJ2-2
v_gene: TRBV11-3

CDR3nt: TGTGCCAGCAGCTTAAGGTCAAAGACAAGCGAGGGGGTTTATGGCTACACCTTC
CDR3aa: CASSLRSKTSEGVYGYTF
abundance: .
d_gene: .
j_gene: TRBJ1-2
v_gene: TRBV11-2

CDR3nt: TGCGCCAGCAGCCAAGAGTCTATAACCCAGACGCTCTACGAGCAGTACTTC
CDR3aa: CASSQESITQTLYEQYF
abundance: .
d_gene: .
j_gene: TRBJ2-7
v_gene: TRBV4-1

CDR3nt: TGTGCCAGCAGTGCGTGCACAGGGTTCTACGAGCAGTACTTC
CDR3aa: CASSACTGFYEQYF
abundance: .
d_gene: .
j_gene: TRBJ2-7
v_gene: TRBV28

CDR3nt: TGTGCCAGCAGCGCGCAGGGGTTCTCCACACCAGCTAACTATGGCTACACCTTC
CDR3aa: CASSAQGFSTPANYGYTF
abundance: .
d_gene: .
j_gene: TRBJ1-2
v_gene: TRBV9

CDR3nt: TGTGCCAGCAGCCAAGATCGGGGAGCTCTAAGCACAGATACGCAGTATTTT
CDR3aa: CASSQDRGALSTDTQYF
abundance: .
d_gene: .
j_gene: TRBJ2-3
v_gene: TRBV14

CDR3nt: TGTGCCAGCAGCCCAGACAGACCTACCTGGGCCGGGGAGCTGTTTTTT
CDR3aa: CASSPDRPTWAGELFF
abundance: .
d_gene: .
j_gene: TRBJ2-2
v_gene: TRBV5-8

CDR3nt: TGTGCCAGCAGCTTAGAGGGAATTGGTACGCAGTATTTT
CDR3aa: CASSLEGIGTQYF
abundance: .
d_gene: .
j_gene: TRBJ2-3
v_gene: TRBV11-2

CDR3nt: TGTGCCATCCAAGGTCTTAGCACAGATACGCAGTATTTT
CDR3aa: CAIQGLSTDTQYF
abundance: .
d_gene: .
j_gene: TRBJ2-3
v_gene: TRBV15

CDR3nt: TGCGCCAGCAGCCAAGATAAGACGATAAGCTCCTACAATGAGCAGTTCTTC
CDR3aa: CASSQDKTISSYNEQFF
abundance: .
d_gene: .
j_gene: TRBJ2-1
v_gene: TRBV4-3

CDR3nt: TGCGCCAGCAGCCAAATCGGGGCTGGTGAAGCTTTCTTT
CDR3aa: CASSQIGAGEAFF
abundance: .
d_gene: .
j_gene: TRBJ1-1
v_gene: TRBV4-1

CDR3nt: TGTGCCAGCAGCGCGTCCGGGACTAGCGGGGGGGCCGGAGAGACCCAGTACTTC
CDR3aa: CASSASGTSGGAGETQYF
abundance: .
d_gene: TRBD2
j_gene: TRBJ2-5
v_gene: TRBV7-9

CDR3nt: TGCGCCAGCAGTCAATCGCGGGGGACAGGGGAAAAAAAAGAGACCCAGTACTTC
CDR3aa: CASSQSRGTGEKKETQYF
abundance: .
d_gene: TRBD1
j_gene: TRBJ2-5
v_gene: TRBV23-1

CDR3nt: TGTGCCAGCAGTCCCTTGGGGGGGACAGGGGGAAACACCATATATTTT
CDR3aa: CASSPLGGTGGNTIYF
abundance: .
d_gene: TRBD1
j_gene: TRBJ1-3
v_gene: TRBV27

CDR3nt: TGTGCCAGCAGCATAAATTACGAGCAGTACTTC
CDR3aa: CASSINYEQYF
abundance: once
d_gene: .
j_gene: TRBJ2-7
v_gene: TRBV9

CDR3nt: TGTGCCACCAGCAGATCAACTAGCGGGGGGGGCACAGATACGCAGTATTTT
CDR3aa: CATSRSTSGGGTDTQYF
abundance: .
d_gene: TRBD2
j_gene: TRBJ2-3
v_gene: TRBV15

CDR3nt: TGCAGTGCTAGAAGGGGAGACGAGCAGTACTTC
CDR3aa: CSARRGDEQYF
abundance: .
d_gene: .
j_gene: TRBJ2-7
v_gene: TRBV20-1

CDR3nt: TGTGCCAGCAGTTTATTACTAACTGGAAACACCATATATTTT
CDR3aa: CASSLLLTGNTIYF
abundance: .
d_gene: .
j_gene: TRBJ1-3
v_gene: TRBV28

CDR3nt: TGTGCCAGCAAACTTCGACGCGTCAATGAGCAGTTCTTC
CDR3aa: CASKLRRVNEQFF
abundance: .
d_gene: .
j_gene: TRBJ2-1
v_gene: TRBV19

CDR3nt: TGTGCCAGCAGCCAAGGGGGGAGGAAACTACTCTACGAGCAGTACTTC
CDR3aa: CASSQGGRKLLYEQYF
abundance: .
d_gene: .
j_gene: TRBJ2-7
v_gene: TRBV14

CDR3nt: TGTGCCAGCAGCGGGGGTGGGCCCACTGAAGCTTTCTTT
CDR3aa: CASSGGGPTEAFF
abundance: few
d_gene: .
j_gene: TRBJ1-1
v_gene: TRBV9

CDR3nt: TGTGCCAGCAGCTTTTCTCATGAGCAGTTCTTC
CDR3aa: CASSFSHEQFF
abundance: .
d_gene: .
j_gene: TRBJ2-1
v_gene: TRBV11-2